The TCR beta chain described here comes from a study of CD8+CD57+ T cells in acquired aplastic anemia. On this clonotype itself: This CDR3 fails to terminate in the conserved phenylalanine or tryptophan, so it likely reflects a read error.

The TCR beta profiling, which covered VDJ combination and CDR3 sequence, was carried out using genomic DNA as the template. TCRdb redid the calling of the reads with MiXCR, one entry per CDR3 protein. This table has 190,000 or so distinct CDR3 sequences, approximately 52% appearing once. Patients selected for sequencing had displayed CD8+CD57+ cell expansion by flow cytometry. Sampling of blood occurred while the patients had still received no therapy. The V gene lost 4 bases and the J gene lost 1 base, with 10 bases spanning the gap. Germline-derived CDR1 and CDR2 are DFQATT and SNEGSKA (reference sequence). CDR3 length: 13 amino acids.

This clonotype was sampled from a human donor with aplastic anemia. Sequenced sample: sorted CD4+, CD8+, or CD8+CD57+ T cells (not recorded which) from PBMCs. The chain couples TRBV20-1 to TRBJ1-1, with D unresolved. CDR3 in amino acids: CSAILGRNTEAFS. The CDR3 region has the DNA TGCAGTGCTATCCTAGGTCGGAACACTGAAGCTTTCTCT.